This T cell receptor beta chain was identified during a study of shared clonotypes between healthy human individuals. Study overall: The study used three CD4 naive, three CD4 memory, two CD8 naive and one CD8 memory plate per donor.

Study-wide results and caveats: Researchers sampled blood only, noting tissue repertoires likely differ.

The CDR3 runs 14 residues. CDR1 and CDR2 (germline): MDHEN, SYDVKM. The V gene lost 7 bases and the J gene lost 3 bases, with 13 bases spanning the gap. Genomic DNA belonging to each subset was distributed in equal measure over several immunoSEQ plates. Generated by immunoSEQ multiplex PCR, the TCRdb table keeps only in-frame clones and is missing some. The sample contains a few million clones, 90% to 96% of which appear only once. About this clone: Its matching antigen is unknown.

The J gene is TRBJ1-3, the V gene TRBV28, with unresolved D. Sequenced sample: naive CD4+ T cells sorted from blood. Subset meaning: CD45RA+ positively selected. This clonotype was obtained from a man younger than 35 in good health. Here the CDR3 DNA reads TGTGCCAGCAAAACCTCACCCCATGGAAACACCATATATTTT. It codes for CASKTSPHGNTIYF.